The sequence of this T cell receptor (beta chain) was determined in a study of cytomegalovirus exposure and HLA in healthy donors. J lost 5 bases, V lost 1 base, and 6 bases had no gene match. The CDR3 contains 15 residues. Germline V gives CDR1 SGDLS, CDR2 YYNGEE. The primer mix had 60 Vbeta and 13 Jbeta primers. Produced via immunoSEQ multiplex PCR; TCRdb's table is partial and in-frame only. Of 100,000 or so clones listed, roughly 69% are singletons. This sequence originates from a human donor in good health. Sequenced: PBMCs. This rearrangement joins TRBV9 to TRBJ2-5; 9 bases agree with TRBD1. The DNA for the CDR3 is TGTGCCAGCAGCGTAACGGGACAGGGTTTGGAGACCCAGTACTTC. Its protein product is CASSVTGQGLETQYF.